The entry below gives a single T cell receptor (beta chain) sequence along with its context. No antigen is known for it. The CDR3 consists of 15 residues. J lost 0 bases, V lost 0 bases, and 2 bases had no gene match. Germline V gene data show CDR1 as SGHNT and CDR2 as YYREEE (reference sequence). The source of the sample is a study of OX40 agonist ivuxolimab in advanced cancers. Study-level background: An anti-OX40 (CD134) antibody with agonistic activity, ivuxolimab, was administered to patients. The dose-escalation cohort had hepatocellular carcinoma, melanoma, renal cell or head and neck cancer.

The study's findings and limits: Clonal expansion was among the lowest in partial responders at 0.1-3.0 mg/kg, especially CD8+. Dose levels from 0.1 to 3.0 mg/kg saw CD4+ and CD8+ blood T cells expand clonally by week 6.

Sequencing used immunoSEQ multiplex PCR; TCRdb keeps in-frame clones, though not all of them. The sample comprises 100,000 to 120,000 clones, more than 70% of which are singletons, and approximately 0.29% rests with the top ten. The chain joins TRBV5-4 to TRBJ2-5; 7 nucleotides align to TRBD1. Sample: CD4+ or CD8+ T cells sorted from blood, taken in a trial of the OX40 agonist ivuxolimab. The receptor comes from an adult with an advanced solid tumor such as melanoma, head and neck, liver or kidney cancer. CDR3 sequence: CASSLAGGNQETQYF. For the CDR3, the DNA is TGTGCCAGCAGCTTGGCAGGGGGAAACCAAGAGACCCAGTACTTC.